The next 2 T cell receptor beta chains were all read from a single sample in a study of cytomegalovirus exposure and HLA in healthy donors. The PCR employed 60 Vbeta primers together with 13 Jbeta primers. Only in-frame clones appear in the TCRdb table, and some are missing; sequencing was by immunoSEQ multiplex PCR. The table has 100,000 to 150,000 clones, over 70% seen once; the top ten hold approximately 1.2%. Material for sequencing was PBMCs. These receptors all come from a female donor in good health and CMV-seronegative.

The V gene is TRBV5-1, the J gene TRBJ1-1; 11 positions match TRBD1. The V gene end was trimmed by 3 bases and the J gene end by 3 bases; junction bases not matched to a gene: 7. The CDR3 runs to 16 residues. Germline V lookup: CDR1 SGHRS, CDR2 YFSETQ. The CDR3 sequence is CASSSRTGGRDTEAFF. The CDR3 DNA sequence: TGCGCCAGCAGCTCCAGGACAGGGGGCCGGGACACTGAAGCTTTCTTT.

This clone appeared a single time. The chain uses TRBV5-1 and TRBJ2-1, with 13 bases identical to TRBD2. V was pared by 0 bases and J by 2 bases, with 5 bases of the junction left unmatched. CDR3 length: 18 amino acids. The germline V gene encodes CDR1 SGHRS and CDR2 YFSETQ. In DNA, the CDR3 is TGCGCCAGCAGCTTGGGGGGGACTAGCGGGACCACCTACAATGAGCAGTTCTTC. Protein product: CASSLGGTSGTTYNEQFF. The full variable domain, in which reference TRBV5-1 and TRBJ2-1 provide the parts outside the CDR3, is KAGVTQTPRYLIKTRGQQVTLSCSPISGHRSVSWYQQTPGQGLQFLFEYFSETQRNKGNFPGRFSGRQFSNSRSEMNVSTLELGDSALYLCASSLGGTSGTTYNEQFFGPGTRLTVL.